This T cell receptor beta chain was sequenced during a study of T cells in Graves' hyperthyroidism and ophthalmopathy. Study in general: Sampling of peripheral blood happened at initial diagnosis, prior to any treatment.

Per germline, CDR1 LNHDA and CDR2 SQIVND (reference sequence). CDR3 length equals 13 residues. V gave up 6 bases and J gave up 5 bases, with 14 bases separating them. This clonotype was counted ten times or more. Amplified TCR beta CDR3 regions derived from RNA transcripts. First-round RT-PCR with HTBI primers amplified the TCR CDR3 region. TCRdb itself ran the multiplex PCR reads through MiXCR, one entry per CDR3 protein. The sample carries approximately 520,000 distinct CDR3 sequences, approximately 25% recorded once. Patients affected by ophthalmopathy presented a Clinical Activity Score of at least 3, a NOSPECS grade of at least 4, and disease duration below 3 months.

The genes are TRBV19 and TRBJ2-7; a weak D match, TRBD1 (6 bases). What was sequenced was blood. The sequence was obtained from a woman aged 30 to 39 with Graves' ophthalmopathy. The CDR3 nucleotides are TGTGCCAGTAGCTCACAGGGAATTAACGAGCAGTACTTC. This encodes CASSSQGINEQYF.